This paragraph reports one T cell receptor beta chain. Participants, about 18 to 90 years old, spanned more than 20 US areas. Participant reports of clinical history set cohort assignment. The sample is drawn from a study of blood T cell repertoires in COVID-19. On the study more broadly: The cDNA or gDNA used as material had been derived from T cells, B-cell-depleted T cells, or PBMCs.

In the study's own analysis: Estimates of nucleated cell counts were drawn from the amplification of reference gene primers. This table comes from immunoSEQ multiplex PCR, and its TCRdb copy is limited to in-frame clones, with some not included. V and J calls and clone size follow that table, whereas D and trimming were derived from the DNA. Among about 210,000 clones, about 86% were seen once, and the ten largest hold 8% to 9%. From germline, CDR1 is KGHSH and CDR2 LQKENI. Germline trimming cut 3 bases from V and 7 bases from J; bases unmatched to any gene: 13. The CDR3 consists of 16 residues. Specimen: PBMCs or T cells enriched from blood (not recorded which). The receptor was isolated from a woman aged 50 to 60 with acute COVID-19. This chain uses TRBV18 with TRBJ2-7, with 9 bases fitting TRBD2. The CDR3 DNA reads TGTGCCAGCTCACCCTGGGCGGGGGGGACCAGTACGGAGCAGTACTTC. As protein: CASSPWAGGTSTEQYF.